This T cell receptor beta chain was found in a study of blood T cells in healthy people across ages. Notes on the study in general: There was a strong correlation between TCR beta diversity and naive T cell percentage.

Next came a second PCR, run for about 7 to 12 cycles, which used a sample-barcoded 5' primer along with a J-beta primer mix. MiXCR, applied by TCRdb to the 5' RACE reads, yields one record per CDR3 protein. The table includes about 640,000 distinct CDR3 sequences, approximately 50% detected once. The CDR3 is 14 residues long. Germline V CDR1 and CDR2: ENHRY, SYGVKD. J gave up 0 bases and V 6 bases, and 2 bases lay outside the gene matches. This clonotype turned up a few times. Its specificity is unknown. Donors each provided ten milliliters of peripheral blood. The chain is built from TRBV10-3 and TRBJ1-2; 9 nucleotides agree with TRBD1. This clonotype was obtained from a man in his 60s in good health. Source material: blood. As DNA, the CDR3 is TGTGCCATCAGGGGACAGGGAGCTAACTATGGCTACACCTTC. It codes for CAIRGQGANYGYTF.